One sample yielded the 20 T cell receptor beta chains listed below, sequenced in a study of regulatory T cells in long-lasting Graves disease. Construction of TCR beta libraries relied on iRepertoire HTBI primers and on Arm-PCR targeting CDR3 regions. Using its own MiXCR run on the multiplex PCR reads, TCRdb lists one record per CDR3 protein. This sample has roughly 560,000 distinct CDR3 sequences, with around 15% found just once. Noted time point: newly diagnosed GD, antithyroid drugs for less than 3 months. TCR sequences were obtained from RNA taken from PBMCs. These data are also associated with another study on T cells in Graves' hyperthyroidism and ophthalmopathy.

Sequenced here: peripheral blood mononuclear cells (PBMCs), sampled at new diagnosis, from a patient treated with antithyroid drugs. The receptors stem from a woman aged 35-65 years with Graves disease.

This clonotype was seen only a few times. The chain links TRBV10-1 to TRBJ1-4; unclear D gene. V lost 2 bases and J lost 0, with 4 bases in between. This CDR3 contains 14 residues. The V gene's germline CDR1 is WNHNN and CDR2 SYGVQD (reference sequence). This chain's CDR3 is CASSENPTNEKLFF. CDR3 bases: TGCGCCAGCAGTGAGAACCCAACTAATGAAAAACTGTTTTTT.

This clonotype showed up many times. The V call is TRBV24-1, the J call TRBJ2-2; D is undetermined. CDR3 length: 10 amino acids. In germline, CDR1 is KGHDR, CDR2 SFDVKD. The V and J ends lost 11 bases and 8 bases respectively, with 8 bases between them. The CDR3 spells CAKHEGELFF. CDR3 in DNA: TGTGCCAAACATGAGGGGGAGCTGTTTTTT.

This clonotype was recorded at least ten times. CDR3 region: CASDGGLQSAKNIQYF. The CDR3 DNA is TGTGCCAGCGATGGCGGCCTCCAGTCGGCCAAAAACATTCAGTACTTC. The chain joins TRBV2 to TRBJ2-4, with unresolved D. Trimming took 8 bases from V and 1 from J, leaving 18 bases between them. The CDR3 extends over 16 amino acids. Germline CDR1 SNHLY, CDR2 FYNNEI.

With regard to this clonotype: A read error is likely here: a far larger clone is one base away. The CDR3 sequence is CASSRPVTETQFF. In DNA form, the CDR3 reads TGTGCCAGCAGCCGCCCGGTTACAGAGACCCAGTTCTTC. The chain links TRBV28 to TRBJ2-5; no clear D. The better agreement between TRBJ2-1 and the DNA end casts doubt on the J call. CDR1 and CDR2 from the germline V gene are MDHEN and SYDVKM. The CDR3 runs 13 residues.

This clonotype was observed a few times. This rearrangement joins TRBV29-1 to TRBJ2-3, with 16 nucleotides matching TRBD2. In germline, CDR1 is SQVTM, CDR2 ANQGSEA. V trimming: 7 bases; J trimming: 5 bases; junction bases outside the gene matches: 3. This CDR3 comprises 14 residues. The CDR3 DNA sequence: TGCAGCGGCGGGACTAGCGGGAGGGGAGATACGCAGTATTTT. Its protein is CSGGTSGRGDTQYF.

This sequence joins TRBV12-3 or TRBV12-4 and TRBJ2-1; D not resolved. V was trimmed by 0 bases and J by 15 bases, leaving 12 bases between them. The length of the CDR3 is 12 residues. CDR3 residues: CASSLAVNLTFF. The DNA of the CDR3 is TGTGCCAGCAGTTTAGCGGTGAATTTAACGTTCTTC.

The J gene is TRBJ2-1, the V gene TRBV7-9, with TRBD2 matching over 9 bases. Losses at the gene ends were 4 bases for V and 2 bases for J; bases not matched to a gene: 6. From germline, CDR1 is SEHNR and CDR2 FQNEAQ (reference sequence). This CDR3 has 16 amino acids. The CDR3 here is CASSSRTSATYNEQFF. CDR3 sequence (DNA): TGTGCCAGCAGCTCCCGGACTAGCGCAACCTACAATGAGCAGTTCTTC.

There are many counts of this clonotype. The chain uses TRBV3-1 and TRBJ2-3; a weak D match, TRBD1 (5 bases). The germline V and J ends were trimmed by 1 base and 6 bases, with 11 bases remaining between them. CDR1 is LGHDT and CDR2 is YNNKEL in the germline V gene (reference sequence). The CDR3 runs to 14 residues. CDR3 residues: CASSQVRGRDTQYF. CDR3 nucleotide sequence: TGTGCCAGCAGCCAAGTTAGGGGCCGGGATACGCAGTATTTT.

This clonotype was found many times. The chain is built from TRBV3-1 and TRBJ1-5; D unresolved. V was cut by 4 bases and J by 4 bases, with 17 bases left in between. CDR1 and CDR2 from the germline V gene are LGHDT and YNNKEL (reference sequence). The CDR3 totals 16 residues. This CDR3 is CASSPSFSEINQPQHF. CDR3 sequence (DNA): TGTGCCAGCAGCCCCTCATTTAGTGAGATTAATCAGCCCCAGCATTTT.

Note on this clonotype: With a much larger clone just one base away, this may be a read error. This chain joins TRBV3-1 and TRBJ2-5, with no clear D. The CDR3 has 15 residues. Germline V gene data show CDR1 as LGHDT and CDR2 as YNNKEL (reference sequence). The V end lost 0 bases, the J end lost 11 bases, and 19 bases lay between the germline ends. CDR3 DNA: TGTGCCAGCAGCCAAGACCCCAAAGCCTACAATGAGCAGTACTTC. It translates to CASSQDPKAYNEQYF.

This clonotype appeared many times. The V and J genes are TRBV12-3 or TRBV12-4 and TRBJ2-1; 9 bases line up with TRBD1. The CDR3 spans 15 residues. V trimming: 6 bases; J trimming: 6 bases; junction bases outside the gene matches: 9. DNA for the CDR3: TGTGCCAGCAGCTCCGGGACAGGGCTCTCCAATGAGCAGTTCTTC. Encoded protein: CASSSGTGLSNEQFF.

The genes are TRBV20-1 and TRBJ2-7; 9 positions agree with TRBD1. The CDR3 extends over 15 amino acids. Germline loops: CDR1 DFQATT, CDR2 SNEGSKA (reference sequence). V lost 2 bases and J lost 2; bases outside the gene matches: 7. CDR3 nucleotide sequence: TGCAGTGCTAGAACCCCCGGGACAGGGACCTACGAGCAGTACTTC. Translation gives CSARTPGTGTYEQYF.

In its sample, this clonotype was seen a few times. The rearrangement links TRBV9 to TRBJ1-2, with D perhaps TRBD1 (5 bases). V lost 4 bases, J lost 4 bases, and 17 bases lay in between. Germline-derived CDR1 and CDR2 are SGDLS and YYNGEE. This CDR3 contains 15 residues. The CDR3: CASSPATSGTYGYTF. The CDR3 region has the DNA TGTGCCAGCAGCCCGGCTACCAGCGGGACCTATGGCTACACCTTC.

The table lists this clonotype with many counts. This sequence joins TRBV11-2 and TRBJ2-1; D perhaps matches TRBD1 (6 bases). V lost 0 bases to trimming and J lost 8 bases, with 14 bases between them. Germline V gene lookup returns CDR1 SGHAT and CDR2 FQNNGV. The CDR3 extends over 15 amino acids. CDR3 region: CASSLEFRAGDEQFF. The DNA of the CDR3 is TGTGCCAGCAGCTTAGAGTTTCGGGCAGGGGATGAGCAGTTCTTC.

This clonotype was picked up many times. The chain recombines TRBV12-3 or TRBV12-4 with TRBJ1-6; D is ambiguous. This CDR3 is 14 amino acids long. V was cut by 6 bases and J by 4 bases, with 10 bases left in between. Here the CDR3 reads CASRLQQYNSPLHF. CDR3 coding DNA: TGTGCCAGCAGGTTACAGCAATATAATTCACCCCTCCACTTT.

This clonotype was recorded a few times. The V and J genes are TRBV20-1 and TRBJ1-2; D is unclear. The CDR3 sequence is 12 residues long. V lost 4 bases to trimming and J lost 2 bases, with 8 bases between them. The germline V gene encodes CDR1 DFQATT and CDR2 SNEGSKA (reference sequence). DNA of the CDR3: TGCAGTGCTACCCCACCCAACTATGGCTACACCTTC. Translation gives CSATPPNYGYTF.

The chain uses TRBV7-2 and TRBJ2-3, with D perhaps matching TRBD1 (7 bases). CDR1 is SGHTA, CDR2 FQGNSA, per germline. The CDR3 loop spans 17 amino acids. V lost 6 bases and J 5 bases, leaving 24 bases between the germline ends. Here the CDR3 reads CASSSRPPGGGRDTQYF. Written as DNA, the CDR3 is TGTGCCAGCAGTTCACGCCCGCCAGGGGGAGGACGAGATACGCAGTATTTT.

The gene calls are TRBV6-1 and TRBJ1-1; D not certain. Trimming removed 6 bases from V and 7 bases from J, with 18 bases in between. Germline CDR1 and CDR2: MNHNS and SASEGT. The CDR3 sequence is 14 residues long. The CDR3 protein is CASRPRRGRDEAFF. CDR3 in DNA: TGTGCCAGCAGACCCCGACGAGGGCGGGATGAAGCTTTCTTT.

Comment on this clonotype: The germline gene is not matched at one end of the junction; a read error may be the cause. The genes are TRBV19 and TRBJ2-2, with 13 bases identical to TRBD2. Germline V gene lookup returns CDR1 LNHDA and CDR2 SQIVND (reference sequence). CDR3 length: 15 amino acids. The CDR3 sequence: CASSTGLAGTGELLF. CDR3 in DNA: TGTGCCAGTAGTACGGGACTAGCGGGGACCGGGGAGCTGCTTTTT.

The table lists this clonotype with a few counts. The chain links TRBV12-3 or TRBV12-4 to TRBJ2-1; D may be TRBD2 (7 bases). V lost 6 bases and J 4 bases, leaving 19 bases between the germline ends. The CDR3 totals 16 residues. For the CDR3, the DNA is TGTGCCAGCAGCTTGGGGGAGGGGGACGGGTACAATGAGCAGTTCTTC. Translation: CASSLGEGDGYNEQFF.